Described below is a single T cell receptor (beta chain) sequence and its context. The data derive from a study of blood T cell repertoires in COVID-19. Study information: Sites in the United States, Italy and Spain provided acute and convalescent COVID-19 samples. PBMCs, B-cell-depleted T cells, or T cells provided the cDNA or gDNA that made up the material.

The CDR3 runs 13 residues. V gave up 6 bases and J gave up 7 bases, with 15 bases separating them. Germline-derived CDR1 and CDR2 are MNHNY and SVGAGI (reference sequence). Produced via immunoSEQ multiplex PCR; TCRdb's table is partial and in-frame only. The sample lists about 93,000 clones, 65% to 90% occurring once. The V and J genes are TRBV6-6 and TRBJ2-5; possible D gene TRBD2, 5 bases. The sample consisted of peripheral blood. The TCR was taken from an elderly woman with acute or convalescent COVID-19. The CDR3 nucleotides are TGTGCCAGCAGACCCGGGGTCCTTTCGACCCAGTACTTC. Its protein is CASRPGVLSTQYF.